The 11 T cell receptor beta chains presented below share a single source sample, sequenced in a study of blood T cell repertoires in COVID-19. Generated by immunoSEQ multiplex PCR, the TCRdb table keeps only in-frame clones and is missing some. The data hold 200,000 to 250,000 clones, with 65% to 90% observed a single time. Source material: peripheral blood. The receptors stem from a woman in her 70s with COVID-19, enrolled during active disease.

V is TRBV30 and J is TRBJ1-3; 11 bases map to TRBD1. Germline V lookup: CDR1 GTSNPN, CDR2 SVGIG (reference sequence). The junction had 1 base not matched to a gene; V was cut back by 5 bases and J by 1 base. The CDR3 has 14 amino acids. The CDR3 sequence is CAWGQGASGNTIYF. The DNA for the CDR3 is TGTGCCTGGGGACAGGGGGCTTCTGGAAACACCATATATTTT.

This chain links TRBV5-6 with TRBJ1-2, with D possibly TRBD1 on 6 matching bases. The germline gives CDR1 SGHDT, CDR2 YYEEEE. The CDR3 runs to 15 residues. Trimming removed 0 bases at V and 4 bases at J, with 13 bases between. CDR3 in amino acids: CASSLGRDIRYGYTF. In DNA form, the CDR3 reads TGTGCCAGCAGCTTGGGTAGGGACATTCGCTATGGCTACACCTTC.

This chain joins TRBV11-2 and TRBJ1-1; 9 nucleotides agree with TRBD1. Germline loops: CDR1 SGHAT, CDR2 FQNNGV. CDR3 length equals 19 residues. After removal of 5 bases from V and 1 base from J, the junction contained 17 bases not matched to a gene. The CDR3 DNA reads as TGTGCCAGCAGCCGGGCGGGCCTCCTGATGGACAGGGGGAACACTGAAGCTTTCTTT. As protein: CASSRAGLLMDRGNTEAFF.

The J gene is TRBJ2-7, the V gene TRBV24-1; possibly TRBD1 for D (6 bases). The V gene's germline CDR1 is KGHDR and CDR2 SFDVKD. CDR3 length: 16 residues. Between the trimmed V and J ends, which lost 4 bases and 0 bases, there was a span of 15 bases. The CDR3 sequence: CATSDSGQKLSYEQYF. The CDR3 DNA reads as TGTGCCACCAGTGACTCTGGACAGAAACTCTCCTACGAGCAGTACTTC.

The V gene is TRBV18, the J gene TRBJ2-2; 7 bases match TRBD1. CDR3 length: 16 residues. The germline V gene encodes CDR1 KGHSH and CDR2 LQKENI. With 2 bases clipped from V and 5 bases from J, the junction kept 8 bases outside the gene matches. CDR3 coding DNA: TGTGCCAGCTCACCAAAGGGGACCAGGGGGACCGGGGAGCTGTTTTTT. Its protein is CASSPKGTRGTGELFF.

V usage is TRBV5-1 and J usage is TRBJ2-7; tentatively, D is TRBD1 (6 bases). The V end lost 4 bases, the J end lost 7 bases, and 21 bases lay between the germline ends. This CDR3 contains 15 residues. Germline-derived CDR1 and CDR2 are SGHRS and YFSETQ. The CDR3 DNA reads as TGCGCCAGCAGCCTGGACCTGGACAGTGGATGGGAGCAGTACTTC. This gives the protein CASSLDLDSGWEQYF.

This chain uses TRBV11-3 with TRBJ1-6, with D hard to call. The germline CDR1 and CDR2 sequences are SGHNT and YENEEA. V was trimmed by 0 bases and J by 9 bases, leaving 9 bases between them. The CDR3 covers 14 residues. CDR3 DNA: TGTGCCAGCAGCTTAGATCGAAGCGGTTCACCCCTCCACTTT. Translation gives CASSLDRSGSPLHF.

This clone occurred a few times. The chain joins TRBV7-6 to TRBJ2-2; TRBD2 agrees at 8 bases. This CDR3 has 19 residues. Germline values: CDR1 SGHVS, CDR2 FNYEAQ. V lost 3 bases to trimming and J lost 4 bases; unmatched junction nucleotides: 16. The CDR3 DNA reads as TGTGCCAGCAGCTTTAGCACGCTACCCATTAGCGGGGCCACCGGGGAGCTGTTTTTT. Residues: CASSFSTLPISGATGELFF.

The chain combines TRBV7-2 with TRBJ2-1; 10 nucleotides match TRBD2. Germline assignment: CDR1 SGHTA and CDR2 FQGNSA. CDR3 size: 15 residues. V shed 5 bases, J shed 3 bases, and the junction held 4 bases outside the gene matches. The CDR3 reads CASSATSGIYNEQFF. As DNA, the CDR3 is TGTGCCAGCAGCGCAACTAGCGGGATCTACAATGAGCAGTTCTTC.

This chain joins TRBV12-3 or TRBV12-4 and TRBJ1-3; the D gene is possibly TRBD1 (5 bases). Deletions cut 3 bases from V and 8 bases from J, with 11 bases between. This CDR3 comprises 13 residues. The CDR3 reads CASSFGRVDTIYF. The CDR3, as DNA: TGTGCCAGCAGTTTCGGCAGGGTGGACACCATATATTTT.

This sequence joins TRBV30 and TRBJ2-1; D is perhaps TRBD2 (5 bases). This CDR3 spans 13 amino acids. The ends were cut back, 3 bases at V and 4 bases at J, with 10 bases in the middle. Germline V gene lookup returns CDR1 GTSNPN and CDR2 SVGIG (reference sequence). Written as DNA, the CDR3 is TGTGCCTGGAGAGGAGCGGAGTACAATGAGCAGTTCTTC. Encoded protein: CAWRGAEYNEQFF.